This T cell receptor beta chain derives from a study of control samples from healthy donors and cancer patients. Germline CDR1 GTSNPN, CDR2 SVGIG (reference sequence). The CDR3 has 16 amino acids. V was clipped by 8 bases and J by 0 bases; unmatched bases: 14. Sequencing was performed with immunoSEQ multiplex PCR; in TCRdb, only in-frame clones are kept and a portion is missing. The table includes about 130,000 clones, about 91% detected once. The specimen was blood. The chain is built from TRBV30 and TRBJ2-7; TRBD2 aligns across 9 bases. The TCR comes from a young man in good health. CDR3 bases: TGTGCCCTGGCGATCAATAGCGGGGGTAGCTCCTACGAGCAGTACTTC. This gives the protein CALAINSGGSSYEQYF.